These 12 T cell receptor beta chains originate from one sample sequenced in a study of blood T cell repertoires in COVID-19. Sequencing used immunoSEQ multiplex PCR; TCRdb keeps in-frame clones, though not all of them. The sample contains under 150,000 clones, around 83% of which appear only once. The sample taken for sequencing was peripheral blood. These receptors were collected from a woman aged 55-75 years with COVID-19, enrolled during active disease.

The chain links TRBV30 to TRBJ1-5; D gene unclear. The germline CDR1 and CDR2 sequences are GTSNPN and SVGIG (reference sequence). The length of the CDR3 is 13 residues. Trimming removed 0 bases from V and 5 bases from J, with 8 bases in between. For the CDR3, the DNA is TGTGCCTGGAGTGTACAAGAGGATCAGCCCCAGCATTTT. It translates to CAWSVQEDQPQHF.

This rearrangement joins TRBV6-1 to TRBJ1-2; D is unresolved. This CDR3 spans 15 amino acids. Trimming took off 1 base at V and 5 bases at J, with 14 bases between the two ends. Germline CDR1 and CDR2: MNHNS and SASEGT. This CDR3 is CASSEGQAGIYGYTF. Here the CDR3 DNA reads TGTGCCAGCAGTGAAGGGCAGGCGGGGATATATGGCTACACCTTC.

The V gene is TRBV3-1 (or the pseudogene TRBV3-2), the J gene TRBJ1-2; D unclear. CDR1 is LGHDT, CDR2 YNNKEL, per germline (reference sequence). This CDR3 comprises 14 residues. V lost 4 bases, J lost 4 bases, and 13 bases lay in between. DNA for the CDR3: TGTGCCAGCAGCCTATCAGGAATGCTCTATGGCTACACCTTC. Residues: CASSLSGMLYGYTF.

Only one count was recorded for this clone. The V and J genes are TRBV19 and TRBJ1-5, with D unclear. There are 18 residues in the CDR3. With 5 bases removed from V and 6 bases from J, the gap between germline ends came to 26 bases. Germline assignment: CDR1 LNHDA and CDR2 SQIVND (reference sequence). CDR3 nucleotides: TGTGCCAGTAGTGCCTCAACTCATCCCTGGAGGCGTTCTCAGCCCCAGCATTTT. This codes for CASSASTHPWRRSQPQHF.

The rearrangement uses TRBV7-6 and TRBJ1-2; a possible D gene is TRBD1 (6 bases). The CDR3 runs to 16 residues. The germline gives CDR1 SGHVS, CDR2 FNYEAQ. The V and J ends lost 1 base and 2 bases respectively, with 14 bases between them. CDR3 coding DNA: TGTGCCAGCAGCTTAGTGGCAGGGGAAGGGAACTATGGCTACACCTTC. Protein sequence: CASSLVAGEGNYGYTF. The full variable domain, in which reference TRBV7-6 and TRBJ1-2 provide the parts outside the CDR3, is GAGVSQSPRYKVTKRGQDVALRCDPISGHVSLYWYRQALGQGPEFLTYFNYEAQQDKSGLPNDRFSAERPEGSISTLTIQRTEQRDSAMYRCASSLVAGEGNYGYTFGSGTRLTVV.

V gene TRBV6-6 combines with J gene TRBJ2-7; 9 bases are a match to TRBD1. V shed 7 bases, J shed 3 bases, and the junction held 7 bases outside the gene matches. Germline V gives CDR1 MNHNY, CDR2 SVGAGI (reference sequence). The length of the CDR3 is 14 residues. CDR3 amino acids: CASNPGQGIYEQYF. DNA of the CDR3: TGTGCCAGCAACCCGGGACAGGGTATCTACGAGCAGTACTTC.

The chain couples TRBV5-6 to TRBJ1-1; the D is unclear. Per the germline V gene, CDR1 is SGHDT and CDR2 is YYEEEE. The CDR3 runs 14 residues. The V end was cut by 1 base, the J end by 4 bases, with 11 bases between. CDR3 region: CASSLPGSGTEAFF. In nucleotides, the CDR3 is TGTGCCAGCAGCTTGCCGGGAAGCGGCACTGAAGCTTTCTTT.

The rearrangement links TRBV10-3 to TRBJ1-2; 9 bases map to TRBD1. The CDR3 is 16 residues long. After removal of 4 bases from V and 8 bases from J, the junction contained 14 bases not matched to a gene. Germline V gene data show CDR1 as ENHRY and CDR2 as SYGVKD. This CDR3 reads CAISVNFVQGARGYTF. DNA of the CDR3: TGTGCCATCAGTGTTAACTTTGTACAGGGGGCGCGAGGCTACACCTTC.

The chain is built from TRBV4-2 and TRBJ2-7; a possible D gene is TRBD2 (5 bases). Per the germline V gene, CDR1 is LGHNA and CDR2 is YNFKEQ. The CDR3 totals 16 residues. Trimming cost V 2 bases and J 4 bases, with 18 bases left between them. The CDR3 DNA is TGTGCCAGCAGCCAACGAGCGACGGGAATTCCTTACGAGCAGTACTTC. It yields the protein CASSQRATGIPYEQYF.

This clone has only a few counts. In DNA form, the CDR3 reads TGTGCCAGCTCACGGACAGAGAGCTCCTACGAGCAGTACTTC. Translation: CASSRTESSYEQYF. The rearrangement joins TRBV18 to TRBJ2-7; D is possibly TRBD1 (6 bases). Between the trimmed V and J ends, which lost 4 bases and 0 bases, there was a span of 10 bases. The CDR3 extends over 14 amino acids. CDR1 is KGHSH, CDR2 LQKENI, per germline.

The genes are TRBV2 and TRBJ1-5; possibly TRBD1 for D (5 bases). Germline CDR1 SNHLY, CDR2 FYNNEI. Trimming pared 5 bases from V and 1 base from J, leaving 12 bases between. The CDR3 extends over 15 amino acids. The CDR3 protein is CASSPLGGSNQPQHF. CDR3 in DNA: TGTGCCAGCAGTCCCCTGGGGGGGAGCAATCAGCCCCAGCATTTT.

This clone was counted a single time. CDR3 residues: CAWTSGKGTGNQPQHF. CDR3 nucleotide sequence: TGTGCCTGGACCTCCGGAAAGGGGACAGGGAATCAGCCCCAGCATTTT. The genes are TRBV30 and TRBJ1-5; 9 nucleotides align to TRBD1. The CDR3 loop spans 16 amino acids. The V gene's germline CDR1 is GTSNPN and CDR2 SVGIG (reference sequence). J lost 4 bases, V lost 4 bases, and 11 bases had no gene match.